The TCR beta chain described here comes from a study of PD-1 blockade in classical Hodgkin lymphoma. The study's findings and limits: Although disease activity or prior therapy may be involved, causes of the repertoire differences remain undefined. Baseline diversity in complete responders resembled that of newly diagnosed patients. There was a significant rise in CD4+ TCR diversity by C4D1, with no such rise for CD8+.

CDR1 and CDR2 (germline): MNHEY, SVGAGI. This CDR3 is 11 amino acids long. V shed 6 bases and J shed 8 bases, with 7 bases lying between them. As for time point: cycle 4 day 1 (C4D1), after less than 7 weeks of nivolumab. Every patient had relapsed following autologous stem cell transplantation, and cohorts differed in brentuximab vedotin exposure. CD8+ T cells were isolated from thawed PBMCs by magnetic negative selection. Only in-frame clones appear in the TCRdb table, and some are missing; sequencing was by immunoSEQ multiplex PCR. This sample has approximately 20,000 clones, with roughly 90% found just once. A note on this clone: No antigen is known for it.

This specimen was CD8+ T cells from blood, taken before the fourth cycle of nivolumab. The chain employs TRBV6-5 and TRBJ2-2; D not certain. The TCR was taken from a human donor with classical Hodgkin lymphoma. The CDR3 spells CASRSGGELFF. The CDR3 DNA sequence: TGTGCCAGCAGATCCGGGGGGGAGCTGTTTTTT.